Shown below are 27 T cell receptor beta chains from a single sample sequenced in a study of T cell responses to AZD1222 COVID-19 vaccine. Clones were sequenced by immunoSEQ multiplex PCR, and TCRdb holds only the in-frame ones, with some missing. This table has 130,000 to 150,000 clones, about 92% appearing once. This specimen consisted of peripheral blood, obtained 28 days after the second AZD1222 dose. The receptor source for this set is an adult who received the AZD1222 COVID-19 vaccine.

V gene TRBV7-2 combines with J gene TRBJ1-3, with D possibly matching TRBD1 (5 bases). Germline CDR1 and CDR2: SGHTA and FQGNSA. V lost 2 bases to trimming and J lost 2 bases, with 7 bases between them. CDR3 length: 14 amino acids. As DNA, the CDR3 is TGTGCCAGCAGCTTACCGACAGCTGGAAACACCATATATTTT. As protein: CASSLPTAGNTIYF.

The chain carries TRBV15 and TRBJ2-3; D ambiguous. The ends were cut back, 5 bases at V and 3 bases at J, with 9 bases in the middle. The CDR3 consists of 13 residues. CDR1 and CDR2 (germline): LNHNV, YYDKDF (reference sequence). The CDR3 sequence is CATSPRFTDTQYF. The CDR3 DNA reads as TGTGCCACCAGCCCCCGATTTACAGATACGCAGTATTTT.

This chain connects TRBV7-3 to TRBJ2-2; D perhaps matches TRBD1 (5 bases). The germline gives CDR1 SGHTA, CDR2 FQGTGA. This CDR3 region has 14 residues. Trimming removed 2 bases from V and 8 bases from J, with 12 bases in between. The CDR3 DNA sequence: TGTGCCAGCAGCTTACGGCAGGGTCCAGGGGAGCTGTTTTTT. This translates into CASSLRQGPGELFF.

This chain links TRBV7-8 with TRBJ1-5; D might be TRBD1 (5 bases). V lost 6 bases and J lost 5, with 17 bases in between. The CDR3 covers 15 residues. Germline V lookup: CDR1 SGHVS, CDR2 FQNEAQ. The CDR3, as DNA: TGTGCCAGCAGTCCGGCTCTGCGAGGGGATCAGCCCCAGCATTTT. It is translated as CASSPALRGDQPQHF.

The chain is built from TRBV19 and TRBJ2-1; D is tentatively TRBD1 or TRBD2 (6 bases each). The V gene lost 3 bases and the J gene lost 6 bases, with 21 bases spanning the gap. The length of the CDR3 is 17 residues. The germline gives CDR1 LNHDA, CDR2 SQIVND (reference sequence). CDR3 protein: CASSIRGQNGLGNEQFF. The CDR3 DNA is TGTGCCAGTAGTATTCGGGGGCAAAATGGTTTAGGCAATGAGCAGTTCTTC. The full variable domain, in which reference TRBV19 and TRBJ2-1 provide the parts outside the CDR3, is DGGITQSPKYLFRKEGQNVTLSCEQNLNHDAMYWYRQDPGQGLRLIYYSQIVNDFQKGDIAEGYSVSREKKESFPLTVTSAQKNPTAFYLCASSIRGQNGLGNEQFFGPGTRLTVL.

V and J are TRBV13 and TRBJ1-3, with TRBD1 as a possible D gene (5 bases). The CDR3 loop spans 16 amino acids. The V gene's germline CDR1 is PRHDT and CDR2 FYEKMQ (reference sequence). The V gene lost 0 bases and the J gene lost 0 bases, with 9 bases spanning the gap. The CDR3 sequence is CASSLGARVSGNTIYF. CDR3 DNA sequence: TGTGCCAGCAGCTTAGGGGCCAGGGTCTCTGGAAACACCATATATTTT. Based on the CDR3 plus reference TRBV13 and TRBJ1-3, the full variable domain is AAGVIQSPRHLIKEKRETATLKCYPIPRHDTVYWYQQGPGQDPQFLISFYEKMQSDKGSIPDRFSAQQFSDYHSELNMSSLELGDSALYFCASSLGARVSGNTIYFGEGSWLTVV.

The gene calls are TRBV7-9 and TRBJ2-7; no reliable D call. Germline V gene data show CDR1 as SEHNR and CDR2 as FQNEAQ (reference sequence). CDR3 length: 12 amino acids. Trimming shortened V by 5 bases and J by 6 bases, and 11 bases separated the two germline ends. In nucleotides, the CDR3 is TGTGCCAGCAGCATTGTGGGGTCCGAGCAGTACTTC. Translated: CASSIVGSEQYF.

The chain is built from TRBV9 and TRBJ1-5; D ambiguous. Trimming took off 0 bases at V and 5 bases at J, with 9 bases between the two ends. The CDR3 consists of 14 residues. Germline loops: CDR1 SGDLS, CDR2 YYNGEE. CDR3 sequence: CASSVGGSDQPQHF. The CDR3 nucleotides read TGTGCCAGCAGCGTAGGTGGGTCAGATCAGCCCCAGCATTTT. The whole variable domain, remainder taken from reference TRBV9 and TRBJ1-5, is DSGVTQTPKHLITATGQRVTLRCSPRSGDLSVYWYQQSLDQGLQFLIQYYNGEERAKGNILERFSAQQFPDLHSELNLSSLELGDSALYFCASSVGGSDQPQHFGDGTRLSIL.

In DNA form, the CDR3 reads TGTGCCAGCAGTTCTACCGGGACGGGCAATCAGCCCCAGCATTTT. Its translation is CASSSTGTGNQPQHF. The chain links TRBV28 to TRBJ1-5, with TRBD1 as a possible D gene (5 bases). The CDR3 has 15 amino acids. Trimming pared 4 bases from V and 2 bases from J, leaving 12 bases between. Germline V lookup: CDR1 MDHEN, CDR2 SYDVKM.

V gene TRBV30 combines with J gene TRBJ2-3; D is possibly TRBD1 (6 bases). Germline V lookup: CDR1 GTSNPN, CDR2 SVGIG (reference sequence). This CDR3 has 14 amino acids. The V end was cut by 7 bases, the J end by 0 bases, with 14 bases between. The CDR3 region has the DNA TGTGCCTTAACCGGGACATATAGCACAGATACGCAGTATTTT. It encodes CALTGTYSTDTQYF.

Here the CDR3 reads CASTDVKSQYF. In nucleotides, the CDR3 is TGTGCCAGCACCGACGTGAAGTCCCAGTACTTC. The V call is TRBV28, the J call TRBJ2-5; D remains ambiguous. The CDR3 covers 11 residues. Germline V CDR1 and CDR2: MDHEN, SYDVKM. The V end was cut by 7 bases, the J end by 9 bases, with 12 bases between.

As DNA, the CDR3 is TGTGCCAGCAGTACCTTCGACAGGGGGCGATGGACTGAAGCTTTCTTT. The encoded protein is CASSTFDRGRWTEAFF. The chain has TRBV27 and TRBJ1-1; 10 bases map to TRBD1. CDR3 length equals 16 residues. CDR1 is MNHEY and CDR2 is SMNVEV in the germline V gene (reference sequence). Losses at the gene ends were 5 bases for V and 5 bases for J; bases not matched to a gene: 11.

The CDR3 DNA sequence: TGTGCCAGTAGAATCGAAGGGCTCAATCAGCCCCAGCATTTT. As protein: CASRIEGLNQPQHF. The rearrangement joins TRBV19 to TRBJ1-5; D gene unclear. The CDR3 length is 14 residues. The V gene's germline CDR1 is LNHDA and CDR2 SQIVND (reference sequence). The germline V and J ends were trimmed by 6 bases and 3 bases, with 12 bases remaining between them.

The V call is TRBV27, the J call TRBJ1-2, with 7 nucleotides matching TRBD1. The CDR3 contains 14 residues. The V segment lost 2 bases and the J segment 8 bases; nucleotides outside the gene matches: 8. Germline CDR1 is MNHEY and CDR2 is SMNVEV (reference sequence). CDR3 in amino acids: CASSLRRTGQGYTF. DNA for the CDR3: TGTGCCAGCAGTTTAAGGAGGACAGGTCAGGGCTACACCTTC.

The chain has TRBV23-1 and TRBJ1-1, with TRBD1 as a possible D gene (5 bases). TRBV23-1 is filed as an ORF, its function uncertain. The CDR3 sequence is 16 residues long. V lost 3 bases, J lost 7 bases, and 21 bases lay in between. CDR3 residues: CASSQSGADTESEAFF. The DNA of the CDR3 is TGCGCCAGCAGTCAGTCTGGCGCGGACACCGAAAGTGAAGCTTTCTTT.

V usage is TRBV6-2 or TRBV6-3 and J usage is TRBJ1-5; maybe TRBD1 (5 bases). Germline V CDR1 and CDR2: MNHEY, SVGEGT. Trimming took 2 bases from V and 1 from J, leaving 9 bases between them. CDR3 length: 15 residues. CDR3 sequence: CASSYRGPSNQPQHF. The CDR3 DNA follows: TGTGCCAGCAGTTACAGGGGACCGAGCAATCAGCCCCAGCATTTT.

The V and J genes are TRBV18 and TRBJ1-5; a possible D gene is TRBD1 (5 bases). Germline CDR1 and CDR2: KGHSH and LQKENI. The CDR3 consists of 14 residues. The V gene lost 2 bases and the J gene lost 5 bases, with 10 bases spanning the gap. CDR3 loop: CASSPGGSHQPQHF. The CDR3, as DNA: TGTGCCAGCTCACCAGGGGGTTCCCATCAGCCCCAGCATTTT.

The rearrangement uses TRBV6-5 and TRBJ1-3, with D possibly being TRBD1 (6 bases). CDR3 length: 15 residues. Germline V lookup: CDR1 MNHEY, CDR2 SVGAGI. Trimming pared 11 bases from V and 2 bases from J, leaving 19 bases between. This CDR3 is CAVKGGVSPGNTIYF. CDR3 coding DNA: TGTGCCGTAAAGGGGGGGGTATCACCTGGAAACACCATATATTTT.

The sample holds one count of this clone. The chain combines TRBV20-1 with TRBJ1-1; 7 nucleotides align to TRBD1. Unmatched junction bases numbered 7, after V lost 5 bases and J lost 10 bases. Germline assignment: CDR1 DFQATT and CDR2 SNEGSKA (reference sequence). This CDR3 is built from 11 residues. Here the CDR3 reads CSAPGGGLAFF. CDR3 bases: TGCAGTGCTCCAGGGGGAGGCTTAGCTTTCTTT.

The CDR3 spells CASSLSGQGAETQYF. In nucleotides, the CDR3 is TGTGCCAGCAGCTTATCGGGACAGGGGGCAGAGACCCAGTACTTC. The genes are TRBV7-7 and TRBJ2-5; 12 bases agree with TRBD1. Germline V gene data show CDR1 as SSHAT and CDR2 as FNYEAQ (reference sequence). CDR3 length equals 15 residues. The junction had 2 bases not matched to a gene; V was cut back by 2 bases and J by 4 bases.

The chain recombines TRBV5-4 with TRBJ2-5, with D perhaps TRBD1 (7 bases). CDR3 size: 14 residues. V shed 4 bases and J shed 5 bases, with 15 bases lying between them. Per the germline V gene, CDR1 is SGHNT and CDR2 is YYREEE (reference sequence). The DNA of the CDR3 is TGTGCCAGCAGCGCGGGACAGTTAAAGGAGACCCAGTACTTC. Amino acid sequence: CASSAGQLKETQYF.

The gene calls are TRBV3-1 (or the pseudogene TRBV3-2) and TRBJ2-3; D is ambiguous. CDR1 is LGHDT, CDR2 YNNKEL, per germline (reference sequence). The germline V and J ends were trimmed by 3 bases and 2 bases, with 3 bases remaining between them. The CDR3 is 12 residues long. CDR3 bases: TGTGCCAGCAGCCATTACACAGATACGCAGTATTTT. As protein: CASSHYTDTQYF.

The rearrangement joins TRBV18 to TRBJ1-4; 7 nucleotides match TRBD1. This CDR3 has 16 residues. V lost 4 bases and J lost 5; bases outside the gene matches: 10. CDR1 and CDR2 from the germline V gene are KGHSH and LQKENI. This chain's CDR3 is CASSLLLGTDNEKLFF. The CDR3 DNA sequence: TGTGCCAGCTCACTTTTGCTCGGGACAGACAATGAAAAACTGTTTTTT. The full variable domain, completed using reference TRBV18 and TRBJ1-4, is NAGVMQNPRHLVRRRGQEARLRCSPMKGHSHVYWYRQLPEEGLKFMVYLQKENIIDESGMPKERFSAEFPKEGPSILRIQQVVRGDSAAYFCASSLLLGTDNEKLFFGSGTQLSVL.

This rearrangement joins TRBV2 to TRBJ2-1; D gene uncertain. This CDR3 comprises 15 residues. Germline V lookup: CDR1 SNHLY, CDR2 FYNNEI. The V end was cut by 6 bases, the J end by 2 bases, with 14 bases between. The CDR3 DNA follows: TGTGCCAGCAGGTGGAACCGCTCCCCCTACAATGAGCAGTTCTTC. Translated, it gives CASRWNRSPYNEQFF.

Concerning this clone itself: Sequence at one end of the junction differs from germline and may be a read error. The J gene is TRBJ2-5, the V gene TRBV19; D is unresolved. The V gene's germline CDR1 is LNHDA and CDR2 SQIVND (reference sequence). The CDR3 totals 14 residues. The CDR3 is CASSIASSPAAPNF. CDR3 in DNA: TGTGCCAGTAGTATTGCGAGTAGCCCCGCCGCCCCCAACTTC.

The rearrangement links TRBV9 to TRBJ2-3; tentatively, D is TRBD2 (6 bases). Per the germline V gene, CDR1 is SGDLS and CDR2 is YYNGEE. CDR3 length: 12 residues. The V end lost 6 bases, the J end lost 4 bases, and 9 bases lay between the germline ends. The CDR3 is CASTRESDTQYF. In DNA, the CDR3 is TGTGCCAGCACGCGGGAATCAGATACGCAGTATTTT. Supplemented by reference TRBV9 and TRBJ2-3, the full variable domain reads DSGVTQTPKHLITATGQRVTLRCSPRSGDLSVYWYQQSLDQGLQFLIQYYNGEERAKGNILERFSAQQFPDLHSELNLSSLELGDSALYFCASTRESDTQYFGPGTRLTVL.

The rearrangement joins TRBV30 to TRBJ1-5; D possibly corresponds to TRBD1 (5 bases). The CDR3 sequence is 13 residues long. Germline V gives CDR1 GTSNPN, CDR2 SVGIG (reference sequence). The V end was cut by 7 bases, the J end by 2 bases, with 12 bases between. Written as DNA, the CDR3 is TGTGCCTATCAGGGAATGGGCAATCAGCCCCAGCATTTT. Translating gives CAYQGMGNQPQHF.